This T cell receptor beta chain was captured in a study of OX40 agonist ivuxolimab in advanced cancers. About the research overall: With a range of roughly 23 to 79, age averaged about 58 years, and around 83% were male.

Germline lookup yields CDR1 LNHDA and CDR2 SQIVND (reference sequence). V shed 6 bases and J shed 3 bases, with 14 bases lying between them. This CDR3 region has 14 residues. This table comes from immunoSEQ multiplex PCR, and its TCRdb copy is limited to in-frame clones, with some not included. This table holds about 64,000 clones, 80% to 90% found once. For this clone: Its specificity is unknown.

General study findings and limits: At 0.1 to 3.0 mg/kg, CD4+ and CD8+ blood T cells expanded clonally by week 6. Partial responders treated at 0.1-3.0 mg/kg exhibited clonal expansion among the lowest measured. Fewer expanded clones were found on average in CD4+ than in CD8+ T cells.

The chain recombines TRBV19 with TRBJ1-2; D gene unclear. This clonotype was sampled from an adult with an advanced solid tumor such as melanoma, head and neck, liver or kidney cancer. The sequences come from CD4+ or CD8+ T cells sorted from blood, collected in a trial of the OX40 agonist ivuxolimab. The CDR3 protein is CASSMKGLDYGYTF. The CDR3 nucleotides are TGTGCCAGTAGCATGAAGGGATTGGACTATGGCTACACCTTC.